This is a list of T cell receptor beta chains from one sample in a study of T cell repertoires in cytomegalovirus infection. No antigens are known for them. One entry per CDR3 protein results from TCRdb running MiXCR on the reads. The sample contains fewer than 200,000 distinct CDR3 sequences, 20% to 25% of which appear only once. Material: CD8+ T cells from cultured PBMCs, obtained from culture after CMV antigen stimulation. The origin of the receptors is a human donor in good health (CMV status not recorded). Some clones in this sample may be carry-over from other donors' samples. Both conserved end residues are part of each CDR3. A D gene is named only where the DNA matches it firmly. Size tells how often a clone was seen (once, few, many) or the class of an expanded clone, and some rows leave it out.

J gene,D gene,CDR3 length,clone size,V gene,CDR3 DNA,CDR3 protein
TRBJ2-1,TRBD2,17,.,TRBV4-3,TGCGCCAGCAGCCAAGATGGCGGGGGGATCATCTACAATGAGCAGTTCTTC,CASSQDGGGIIYNEQFF
TRBJ2-7,TRBD2,15,.,TRBV4-3,TGCGCCAGCAGCCTAGCGGGACTAGCGAACCACGAGCAGTACTTC,CASSLAGLANHEQYF
TRBJ1-5,.,14,few,TRBV5-1,TGCGCCAGCAGCTTGGCCTGGGGAACTCAGCCCCAGCATTTT,CASSLAWGTQPQHF
TRBJ2-3,.,15,.,TRBV12-3/TRBV12-4,TGTGCCAGCATCCCGACGGATCCCGGTGGCGATACGCAGTATTTT,CASIPTDPGGDTQYF
TRBJ2-5,.,14,few,TRBV7-9,TGTGCCAGCGGGGAGGGACAGACCCAAGATACCCAGTACTTC,CASGEGQTQDTQYF
TRBJ2-1,TRBD1,13,.,TRBV19,TGTGCCAGTGCGACAGGGGGTGTCTATGAGCAGTTCTTC,CASATGGVYEQFF
TRBJ2-1,.,16,.,TRBV9,TGTGCCAGCAGAGAGATCGGGGGGCTTCCCTACAATGAGCAGTTCTTC,CASREIGGLPYNEQFF
TRBJ2-3,.,12,.,TRBV6-4,TGTGCCAGCAGTGATACGCCAGATACGCAGTATTTT,CASSDTPDTQYF
TRBJ2-1,.,18,.,TRBV7-9,TGTGCCAGCAGCCCCCCTACCCTAAGACCCTCAGAGGGTGATGAGCAGTTCTTC,CASSPPTLRPSEGDEQFF
TRBJ2-7,.,16,.,TRBV4-3,TGCGCCAGCAGCCAAGATCTGACAGCCTACTCCTACGAGCAGTACTTC,CASSQDLTAYSYEQYF
TRBJ2-7,TRBD1,17,.,TRBV4-1,TGCGCCAGCAGCCCTTTTCTCCAGGACAGGGGTTCCAACGAGCAGTACTTC,CASSPFLQDRGSNEQYF
TRBJ2-3,TRBD1,15,once,TRBV27,TGTGCCAGCAGTTTATCGGCAGGGGGCATAGATACGCAGTATTTT,CASSLSAGGIDTQYF
TRBJ2-1,.,14,.,TRBV10-3,TGTGCCATCAGTCAGGGCTCTCTCCTTAATGAGCAGTTCTTC,CAISQGSLLNEQFF
TRBJ2-7,.,17,few,TRBV6-1,TGTGCCAGCAGTGAATCGGTTGAGACAGAACCAACCTACGAGCAGTACTTC,CASSESVETEPTYEQYF
TRBJ2-1,TRBD1,15,few,TRBV28,TGTGCCAGCAGTTTCCTAGGACAGGGGGCCGGTGAGCAGTTCTTC,CASSFLGQGAGEQFF
TRBJ2-2,.,18,.,TRBV11-2,TGTGCCAGCAGCTTTTGGTCGACAGTTGCTGGGAACACCGGGGAGCTGTTTTTT,CASSFWSTVAGNTGELFF
TRBJ1-1,.,13,.,TRBV6-2/TRBV6-3,TGTGCCAGCAGTTTCGGTTATCGCACTGAAGCTTTCTTT,CASSFGYRTEAFF
TRBJ2-1,TRBD1,15,.,TRBV12-3/TRBV12-4,TGTGCCAGCAGTTCCACAGGGGGCTCCTACAATGAGCAGTTCTTC,CASSSTGGSYNEQFF
TRBJ2-7,TRBD1,15,few,TRBV7-9,TGTGCCAGCACCGGGCCGGGACAGGCATCCTACGAGCAGTACTTC,CASTGPGQASYEQYF
TRBJ1-2,TRBD1,16,many,TRBV7-9,TGTGCCAGCAGCTTAGACTTCGGGGACAGGAGTTATGGCTACACCTTC,CASSLDFGDRSYGYTF
TRBJ1-6,.,13,few,TRBV12-3/TRBV12-4,TGTGCCAGCAGTTTGTCAGTTAATTCACCCCTCCACTTT,CASSLSVNSPLHF
TRBJ2-7,.,15,few,TRBV5-6,TGTGCCAGCAGGGGATCCGGGACGAGCTCCTACGAGCAGTACTTC,CASRGSGTSSYEQYF
TRBJ1-2,.,15,few,TRBV4-1,TGCGCCAGCAGCCAAGGGGTAGGGAGTAACTATGGCTACACCTTC,CASSQGVGSNYGYTF
TRBJ2-1,TRBD2,16,.,TRBV7-3,TGTGCCAGCAGCTTAAGGCTAGCGGGGGGGCATCATGAGCAGTTCTTC,CASSLRLAGGHHEQFF
TRBJ2-5,.,15,few,TRBV6-6,TGTGCCAGCAGTTACGCAGAACCAGATGGGGAGACCCAGTACTTC,CASSYAEPDGETQYF
TRBJ1-1,.,13,few,TRBV10-3,TGTGCCATCAGTCCAATGGGGGACACTGAAGCTTTCTTT,CAISPMGDTEAFF
TRBJ1-2,.,13,few,TRBV2,TGTGCCAGCAGTGAACCGACAGGCTATGGCTACACCTTC,CASSEPTGYGYTF
TRBJ2-7,TRBD1,15,.,TRBV7-2,TGTGCCAGCAAGTGGGACAGGGGTATCACCTACGAGCAGTACTTC,CASKWDRGITYEQYF
TRBJ2-5,.,14,few,TRBV7-9,TGTGCCAGCAGCCCTCCAGGAGACCAAGAGACCCAGTACTTC,CASSPPGDQETQYF
TRBJ2-1,.,14,.,TRBV7-6,TGTGCCAGCAGCGGGACGGGGACCTACAATGAGCAGTTCTTC,CASSGTGTYNEQFF
TRBJ2-3,.,15,few,TRBV7-8,TGTGCCAGCAGCCAGGGACAAGGCTCAAGGGATACGCAGTATTTT,CASSQGQGSRDTQYF
TRBJ2-7,.,12,.,TRBV7-2,TGTGCCAGCAGCTTAGTACCCTACGAGCAGTACTTC,CASSLVPYEQYF
TRBJ2-1,.,13,few,TRBV27,TGTGCCAGCAGTCTGGATGCCTCAAATGAGCAGTTCTTC,CASSLDASNEQFF
TRBJ1-4,.,16,once,TRBV7-8,TGTGCCAGCAGCCAAGGACACCCGGAAACTAATGAAAAACTGTTTTTT,CASSQGHPETNEKLFF
TRBJ2-7,TRBD1,15,few,TRBV2,TGTGCCAGCAGTGACTGGGGGGACAGGGGCTACGAGCAGTACTTC,CASSDWGDRGYEQYF
TRBJ1-2,TRBD1,16,few,TRBV7-2,TGTGCCAGCATCCAAAAGGACAGGGGGTTAAAGGATGGCTACACCTTC,CASIQKDRGLKDGYTF